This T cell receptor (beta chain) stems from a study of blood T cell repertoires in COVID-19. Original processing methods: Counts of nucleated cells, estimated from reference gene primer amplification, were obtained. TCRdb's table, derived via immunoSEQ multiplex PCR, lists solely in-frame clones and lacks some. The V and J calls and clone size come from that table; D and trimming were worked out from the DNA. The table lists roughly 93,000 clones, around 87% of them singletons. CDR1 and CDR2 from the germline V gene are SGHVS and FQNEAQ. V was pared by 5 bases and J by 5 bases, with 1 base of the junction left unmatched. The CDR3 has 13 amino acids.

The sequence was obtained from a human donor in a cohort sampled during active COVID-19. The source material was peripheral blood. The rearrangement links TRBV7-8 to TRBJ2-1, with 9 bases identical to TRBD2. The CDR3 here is CASSPSGDNEQFF. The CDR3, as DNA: TGTGCCAGCAGCCCTAGCGGGGACAATGAGCAGTTCTTC.